This T cell receptor beta chain was identified during a study of cytomegalovirus exposure and HLA in healthy donors. Study-wide results and limits: The classifier was said to identify cytomegalovirus status with high specificity and sensitivity.

From germline, CDR1 is MNHEY and CDR2 SMNVEV (reference sequence). V lost 0 bases, J lost 2 bases, and 17 bases lay in between. This CDR3 contains 17 residues. Worth noting for this clone: No antigen is known for it.

Libraries were prepared by immunoSEQ multiplex PCR; TCRdb keeps only in-frame clonotypes and omits some of them. The sample lists about 90,000 clones, roughly 84% seen once, with about an eighth in the top ten. The receptor was isolated from a woman aged 18-29 years in good health and CMV-seropositive. Material: PBMCs. This chain links TRBV27 with TRBJ2-7; D might be TRBD1 (5 bases). The chain's CDR3 is CASSLSRSSQGTYEQYF. Here the CDR3 DNA reads TGTGCCAGCAGTTTATCGAGGAGTTCGCAGGGCACCTACGAGCAGTACTTC.